The rows below give T cell receptor beta chains drawn from one sample of a study of blood T cell repertoires in COVID-19. TCRdb's copy holds only in-frame clones and misses some; the assay was immunoSEQ multiplex PCR. The repertoire consists of roughly 69,000 clones, with 78% occurring once and the leading ten covering 13% to 15%. The sample consisted of peripheral blood. These receptors all stem from a man aged 55 to 69 with COVID-19, enrolled during active disease. Both conserved end residues are part of each CDR3. The order of the fields is clone size, J gene, V gene, D gene, CDR3 DNA, CDR3 protein. The D gene is left open where the match is weak. Where a row states a size, it is once, few, many or the class of an expanded clone; other rows omit it.

>NA|TRBJ2-1|TRBV9|TRBD2
TGTGCCAGCAGCGTAGAAGCGGGAGGGCCCTTCTTC
CASSVEAGGPFF
>NA|TRBJ2-7|TRBV6-5|NA
TGTGCCAGCAGTTACAAGAGACAACCCCTTACCGAGCAGTACTTC
CASSYKRQPLTEQYF
>many|TRBJ2-6|TRBV7-6|TRBD1
TGTGCCAGCAGCTCGGGACAGGGGGTTGGGGCCAACGTCCTGACTTTC
CASSSGQGVGANVLTF
>NA|TRBJ2-2|TRBV10-1|TRBD1
TGCGCCAGCAGTGGGACAGGGGTCACCGGGGAGCTGTTTTTT
CASSGTGVTGELFF
>NA|TRBJ1-5|TRBV20-1|NA
TGCAGTGCAGGGCAGGGAGGTTCCCAGCATTTT
CSAGQGGSQHF
>NA|TRBJ2-7|TRBV11-3|TRBD2
TGTGCCAGCAGCTTAGGATTAGCGGGGAAAGGCGAGCAGTACTTC
CASSLGLAGKGEQYF
>NA|TRBJ2-7|TRBV5-1|TRBD1
TGCGCCAGCGGCAGGGGGACAGGGTCCTACGAGCAGTACTTC
CASGRGTGSYEQYF
>NA|TRBJ2-5|TRBV5-1|NA
TGCGCCAGCAGCTTGATGCCGGGGATGCGAGAGACCCAGTACTTC
CASSLMPGMRETQYF
>NA|TRBJ1-5|TRBV7-9|NA
TGTGCCAGCAGCTTGGGTGCGGAACCCCAGCATTTT
CASSLGAEPQHF
>NA|TRBJ1-4|TRBV24-1|NA
TGTGCCACCAGTGAGGGGGGTGAAAAACTGTTTTTT
CATSEGGEKLFF
>NA|TRBJ1-2|TRBV18|TRBD1
TGTGCCAGCTCACCTCAGGGGGAAACTGGTGGCTACACCTTC
CASSPQGETGGYTF
>NA|TRBJ1-2|TRBV5-1|NA
TGCGCCAGCAGCTGGGGAGACAACTATGGCTACACCTTC
CASSWGDNYGYTF
>NA|TRBJ2-1|TRBV7-3|TRBD1
TGTGCCAGCAGCTTGACAGGGGGGGACAATGAGCAGTTCTTC
CASSLTGGDNEQFF
>NA|TRBJ2-2|TRBV7-2|NA
TGTGCCAGCAGCTTGGGGACTTTCAGGTTCGCGAACACCGGGGAGCTGTTTTTT
CASSLGTFRFANTGELFF
>NA|TRBJ2-7|TRBV2|NA
TGTGCCAGCAGAATGGACAGCTACGAGCAGTACTTC
CASRMDSYEQYF
>NA|TRBJ1-5|TRBV6-5|NA
TGTGCCAGCAGCCAGGAGGGGAATAGCAATCAGCCCCAGCATTTT
CASSQEGNSNQPQHF
>NA|TRBJ2-7|TRBV7-9|NA
TGTGCCAGCAGTCAAGAAGGAGCGCGGTCCTACGAGCAGTACTTC
CASSQEGARSYEQYF
>NA|TRBJ2-1|TRBV3-1/TRBV3-2|NA
TGTGCCAGCAGCACTAAGACGGATATCTACAATGAGCAGTTCTTC
CASSTKTDIYNEQFF
>NA|TRBJ2-1|TRBV2|NA
TGTGCCAGCAGAGACACCTCCTACAATGAGCAGTTCTTC
CASRDTSYNEQFF
>NA|TRBJ1-4|TRBV5-1|NA
TGCGCCAGCAGCTTGGAAGCGGGAAAACTGTTTTTT
CASSLEAGKLFF
>NA|TRBJ2-3|TRBV6-8|TRBD1
TGTGCCAGCAACAAACCGGGACAGGGAGCAGATACGCAGTATTTT
CASNKPGQGADTQYF
>NA|TRBJ2-6|TRBV28|TRBD1
TGTGCCAGCAGTTCGGTGGTTTGGACAGGGACTGGGGCCAACGTCCTGACTTTC
CASSSVVWTGTGANVLTF
>NA|TRBJ2-7|TRBV3-1/TRBV3-2|NA
TGTGCCAGCAGCCAAGAAAAATGGACAGGGAGGGACGAGCAGTACTTC
CASSQEKWTGRDEQYF
>NA|TRBJ2-1|TRBV7-3|TRBD2
TGTGCCAGCAGCTTAAATGGCGGCGGGAGCTTAGGTGAGCAGTTCTTC
CASSLNGGGSLGEQFF
>NA|TRBJ2-3|TRBV6-5|NA
TGTGCCAGCGGAGCCTCGGCAGATACGCAGTATTTT
CASGASADTQYF
>NA|TRBJ2-4|TRBV5-1|TRBD1
TGCGCCAGCAGCTTAAATTTGGGACAGGGGAGTGACATTCAGTACTTC
CASSLNLGQGSDIQYF
>NA|TRBJ1-2|TRBV5-4|NA
TGTGCCAGCAGCTCGGTTAACTATGGCTACACCTTC
CASSSVNYGYTF
>NA|TRBJ2-5|TRBV12-1|NA
TGTGCCAGCAGCTTTCCGCCAAGGGACAGGGGGCGAGAGACCCAGTACTTC
CASSFPPRDRGRETQYF
>NA|TRBJ1-5|TRBV2|NA
TGTGCCAGTGGTGCCCAAGCTAATCAGCCCCAGCATTTT
CASGAQANQPQHF
>NA|TRBJ2-3|TRBV29-1|TRBD2
TGCAGCGAGGGACTAGCGGGGATGTCAGATACGCAGTATTTT
CSEGLAGMSDTQYF
>NA|TRBJ2-5|TRBV5-5|TRBD2
TGTGCCAGCAGCGATCTAGCGGGGGTATCCCGAGAGACCCAGTACTTC
CASSDLAGVSRETQYF
>NA|TRBJ1-3|TRBV30|NA
TGTGCCTGGAGTGTAACTTTTATGCGACAGAGAAGTACTGGAAACACCATATATTTT
CAWSVTFMRQRSTGNTIYF
>NA|TRBJ1-6|TRBV5-1|NA
TGCGCCAGCACATCCGATAACAGGGTCAATTCACCCCTCCACTTT
CASTSDNRVNSPLHF
>NA|TRBJ1-2|TRBV5-1|TRBD1
TGCGCCAGCAGCGGACAGGGGGCTAACTATGGCTACACCTTC
CASSGQGANYGYTF
>NA|TRBJ2-3|TRBV2|TRBD2
TGTGCCAGCTCCTCGGCGGGGGATACAGATACGCAGTATTTT
CASSSAGDTDTQYF
>NA|TRBJ2-1|TRBV29-1|NA
TGCAGCGTTCGATCAGGGGCGGATGAGCAGTTCTTC
CSVRSGADEQFF
>NA|TRBJ2-7|TRBV12-5|TRBD1
TGTGCTAGTGGCCTTGGACAGGGGGCGGGGGAGCAGTACTTC
CASGLGQGAGEQYF
>NA|TRBJ2-2|TRBV7-3|NA
TGTGCCAGCAGGCGGGACAGAGCGAACACCGGGGAGCTGTTTTTT
CASRRDRANTGELFF
>NA|TRBJ1-2|TRBV3-1/TRBV3-2|NA
TGTGCCAGCAGCCCCAACAGACCCGATGTCTATGGCTACACCTTC
CASSPNRPDVYGYTF
>NA|TRBJ2-1|TRBV7-9|TRBD1
TGTGCCAGCAGCTCCGACAGGGTCTGGGAGCAGTTCTTC
CASSSDRVWEQFF
>NA|TRBJ2-3|TRBV30|NA
TGTGCCTGGAGCGTCACAGATACGCAGTATTTT
CAWSVTDTQYF
>NA|TRBJ2-5|TRBV24-1|NA
TGTGCCACCAGTGATCCCGGGAGAAAAGAGACCCAGTACTTC
CATSDPGRKETQYF
>few|TRBJ2-2|TRBV5-1|NA
TGCGCCAGCAGGCTAGCCTACTCCCGCGGGGAGCTGTTTTTT
CASRLAYSRGELFF
>NA|TRBJ2-5|TRBV27|TRBD1
TGTGCCAGCAGTTGGGGGACAGGGGAGACCCAGTACTTC
CASSWGTGETQYF
>NA|TRBJ2-2|TRBV3-1/TRBV3-2|NA
TGTGCCAGCAGGTGGAGCGAGAGCACCGGGGAGCTGTTTTTT
CASRWSESTGELFF
>NA|TRBJ2-2|TRBV4-1|TRBD2
TGCGCCAGCAGCCAAGGGCTAATAGCGGGGGGGCTGACCGGGGAGCTGTTTTTT
CASSQGLIAGGLTGELFF
>NA|TRBJ2-2|TRBV6-1|NA
TGTGCCAGCAGTGAGGCGGCCGGGGAGCTGTTTTTT
CASSEAAGELFF
>NA|TRBJ2-2|TRBV2|TRBD1
TGTGCCAGCGATGCGGGACAGGGATACACCGGGGAGCTGTTTTTT
CASDAGQGYTGELFF